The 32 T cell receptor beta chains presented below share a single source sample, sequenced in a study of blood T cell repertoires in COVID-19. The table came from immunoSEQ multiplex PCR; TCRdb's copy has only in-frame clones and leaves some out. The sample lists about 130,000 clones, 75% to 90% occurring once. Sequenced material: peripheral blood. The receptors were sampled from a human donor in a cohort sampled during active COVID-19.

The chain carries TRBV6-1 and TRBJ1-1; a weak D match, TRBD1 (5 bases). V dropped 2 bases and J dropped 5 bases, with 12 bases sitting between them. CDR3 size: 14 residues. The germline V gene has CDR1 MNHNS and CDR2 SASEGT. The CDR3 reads CASSEIVGQTEAFF. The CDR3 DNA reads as TGTGCCAGCAGTGAAATCGTCGGACAAACTGAAGCTTTCTTT.

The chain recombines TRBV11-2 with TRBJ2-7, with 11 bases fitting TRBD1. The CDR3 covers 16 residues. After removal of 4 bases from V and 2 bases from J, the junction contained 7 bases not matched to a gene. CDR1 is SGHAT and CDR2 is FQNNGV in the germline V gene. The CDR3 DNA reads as TGTGCCAGCAGCTCCCTCCGGGACAGGGGGACCTACGAGCAGTACTTC. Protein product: CASSSLRDRGTYEQYF.

CDR3 region: CAISESGQGGEKLFF. CDR3 in DNA: TGTGCCATCAGTGAGTCGGGGCAGGGCGGTGAAAAACTGTTTTTT. V usage is TRBV10-3 and J usage is TRBJ1-4; perhaps TRBD1 as D (5 bases). V was trimmed by 0 bases and J by 7 bases, leaving 12 bases between them. Germline V gives CDR1 ENHRY, CDR2 SYGVKD. The CDR3 is made up of 15 amino acids.

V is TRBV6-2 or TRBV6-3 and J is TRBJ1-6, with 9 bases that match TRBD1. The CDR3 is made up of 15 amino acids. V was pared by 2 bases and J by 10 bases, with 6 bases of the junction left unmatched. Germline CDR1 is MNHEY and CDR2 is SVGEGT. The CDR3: CASSYDRGAGSPLHF. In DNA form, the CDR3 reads TGTGCCAGCAGTTACGACAGGGGGGCGGGCTCACCCCTCCACTTT.

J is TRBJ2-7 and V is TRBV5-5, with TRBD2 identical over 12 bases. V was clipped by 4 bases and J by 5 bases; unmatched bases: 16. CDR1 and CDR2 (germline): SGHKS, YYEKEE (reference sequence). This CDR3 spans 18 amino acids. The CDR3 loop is CASSTGGLAGGIGNEQYV. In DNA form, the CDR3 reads TGTGCCAGCAGCACGGGCGGGCTAGCGGGAGGGATTGGTAACGAGCAGTACGTC.

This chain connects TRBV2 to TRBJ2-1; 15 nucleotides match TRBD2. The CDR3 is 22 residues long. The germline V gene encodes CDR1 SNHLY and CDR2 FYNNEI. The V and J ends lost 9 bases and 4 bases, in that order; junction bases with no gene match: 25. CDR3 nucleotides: TGTGCCAGTCAACCGGGACAGGCGAATTCCGGGACTAGCGGGGGGAGATACAATGAGCAGTTCTTC. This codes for CASQPGQANSGTSGGRYNEQFF.

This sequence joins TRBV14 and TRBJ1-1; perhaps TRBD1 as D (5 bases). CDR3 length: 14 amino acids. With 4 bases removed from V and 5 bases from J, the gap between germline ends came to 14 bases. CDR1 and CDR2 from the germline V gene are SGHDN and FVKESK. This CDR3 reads CASSLMGPGTEAFF. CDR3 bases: TGTGCCAGCAGCCTGATGGGGCCAGGGACTGAAGCTTTCTTT.

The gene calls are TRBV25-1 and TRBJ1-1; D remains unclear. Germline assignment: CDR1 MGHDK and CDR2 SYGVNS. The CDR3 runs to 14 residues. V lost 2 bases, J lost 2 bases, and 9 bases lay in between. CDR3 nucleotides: TGTGCCAGCAGTGAAGTCGGCGGCAACACTGAAGCTTTCTTT. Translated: CASSEVGGNTEAFF.

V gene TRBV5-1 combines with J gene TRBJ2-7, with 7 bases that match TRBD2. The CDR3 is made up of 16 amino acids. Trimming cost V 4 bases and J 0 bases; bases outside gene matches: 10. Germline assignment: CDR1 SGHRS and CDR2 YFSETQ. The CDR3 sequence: CASSPPQRGSSYEQYF. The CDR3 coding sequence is TGCGCCAGCAGCCCCCCTCAGCGGGGAAGCTCCTACGAGCAGTACTTC.

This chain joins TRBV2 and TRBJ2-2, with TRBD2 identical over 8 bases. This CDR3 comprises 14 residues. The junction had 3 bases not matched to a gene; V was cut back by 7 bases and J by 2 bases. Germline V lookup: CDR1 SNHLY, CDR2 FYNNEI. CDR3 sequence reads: CASKLAVNTGELFF. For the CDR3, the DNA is TGTGCCAGCAAACTAGCGGTCAACACCGGGGAGCTGTTTTTT.

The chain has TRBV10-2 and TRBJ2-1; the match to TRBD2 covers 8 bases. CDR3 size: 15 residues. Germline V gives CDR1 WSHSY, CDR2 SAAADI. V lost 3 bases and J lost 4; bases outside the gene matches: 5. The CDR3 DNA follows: TGCGCCAGCAGTGATTCTAGCGGGTATTACAATGAGCAGTTCTTC. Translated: CASSDSSGYYNEQFF.

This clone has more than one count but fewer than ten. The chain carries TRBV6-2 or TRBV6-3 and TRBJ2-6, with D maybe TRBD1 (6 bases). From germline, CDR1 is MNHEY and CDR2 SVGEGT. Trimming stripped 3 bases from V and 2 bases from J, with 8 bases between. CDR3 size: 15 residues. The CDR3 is CASSYEGAGANVLTF. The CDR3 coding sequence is TGTGCCAGCAGTTATGAGGGGGCTGGGGCCAACGTCCTGACTTTC.

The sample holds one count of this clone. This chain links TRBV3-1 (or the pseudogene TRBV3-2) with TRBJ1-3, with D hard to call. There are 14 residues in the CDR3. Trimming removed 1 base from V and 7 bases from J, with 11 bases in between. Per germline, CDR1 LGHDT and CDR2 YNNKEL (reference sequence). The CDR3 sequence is CASSQGTNGNTIYF. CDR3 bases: TGTGCCAGCAGCCAAGGTACTAACGGGAACACCATATATTTT.

The CDR3 sequence: CASTRGQGANGYTF. The CDR3 nucleotides read TGTGCCAGCACCCGGGGACAGGGGGCCAATGGCTACACCTTC. The chain uses TRBV6-5 and TRBJ1-2; TRBD1 agrees at 12 bases. The CDR3 loop spans 14 amino acids. V was pared by 7 bases and J by 6 bases, with 6 bases of the junction left unmatched. Germline V gene data show CDR1 as MNHEY and CDR2 as SVGAGI.

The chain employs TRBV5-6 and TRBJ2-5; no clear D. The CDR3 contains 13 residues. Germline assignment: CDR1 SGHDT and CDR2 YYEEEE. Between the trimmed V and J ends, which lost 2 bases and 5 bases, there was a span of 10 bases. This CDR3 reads CASSFLQDETQYF. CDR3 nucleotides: TGTGCCAGCAGCTTCCTCCAGGATGAGACCCAGTACTTC.

Here the CDR3 DNA reads TGTGCCAGCAGCCCGCTACGGTCCTATGGCTACACCTTC. This gives the protein CASSPLRSYGYTF. The chain links TRBV6-2 or TRBV6-3 to TRBJ1-2, with D unresolved. The CDR3 has 13 amino acids. Germline V gene data show CDR1 as MNHEY and CDR2 as SVGEGT. V was cut by 6 bases and J by 4 bases, with 12 bases left in between.

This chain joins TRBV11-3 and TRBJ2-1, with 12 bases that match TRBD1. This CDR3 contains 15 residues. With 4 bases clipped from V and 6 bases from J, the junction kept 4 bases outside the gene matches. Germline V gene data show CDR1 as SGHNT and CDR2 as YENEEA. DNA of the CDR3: TGTGCCAGCAGCTCGCCGGGACAGGGGGCCAATGAGCAGTTCTTC. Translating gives CASSSPGQGANEQFF.

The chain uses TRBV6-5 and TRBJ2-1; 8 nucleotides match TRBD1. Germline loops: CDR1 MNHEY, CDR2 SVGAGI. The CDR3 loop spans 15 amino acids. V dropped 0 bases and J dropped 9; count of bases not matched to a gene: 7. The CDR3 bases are TGTGCCAGCAGTTACTCCGACAGGGGAGTGGGTGAGCAGTTCTTC. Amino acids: CASSYSDRGVGEQFF.

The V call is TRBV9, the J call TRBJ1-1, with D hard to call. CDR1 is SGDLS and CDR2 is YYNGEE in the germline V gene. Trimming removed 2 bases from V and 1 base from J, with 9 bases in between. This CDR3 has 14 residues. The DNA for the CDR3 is TGTGCCAGCAGCGTGCAGGCGGGGAACACTGAAGCTTTCTTT. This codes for CASSVQAGNTEAFF.

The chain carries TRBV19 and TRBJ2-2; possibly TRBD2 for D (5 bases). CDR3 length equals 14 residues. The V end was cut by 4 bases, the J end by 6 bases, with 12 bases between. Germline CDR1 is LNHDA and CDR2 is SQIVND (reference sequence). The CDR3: CASSSLAGAGELFF. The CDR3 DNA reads TGTGCCAGTAGTAGCTTGGCGGGCGCCGGGGAGCTGTTTTTT.

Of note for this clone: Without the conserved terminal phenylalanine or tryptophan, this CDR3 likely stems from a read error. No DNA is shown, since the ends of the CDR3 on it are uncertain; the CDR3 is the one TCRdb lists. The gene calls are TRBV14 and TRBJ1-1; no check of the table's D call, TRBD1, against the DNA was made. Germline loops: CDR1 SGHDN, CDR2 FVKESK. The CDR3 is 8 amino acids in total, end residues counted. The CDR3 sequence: CASRDQGL.

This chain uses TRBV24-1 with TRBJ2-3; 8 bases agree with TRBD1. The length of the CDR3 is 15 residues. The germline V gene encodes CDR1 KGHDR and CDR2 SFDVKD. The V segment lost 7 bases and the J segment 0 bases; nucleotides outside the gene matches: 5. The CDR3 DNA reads TGTGCCACCAGCCGGGGACAGGTTAGCACAGATACGCAGTATTTT. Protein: CATSRGQVSTDTQYF.

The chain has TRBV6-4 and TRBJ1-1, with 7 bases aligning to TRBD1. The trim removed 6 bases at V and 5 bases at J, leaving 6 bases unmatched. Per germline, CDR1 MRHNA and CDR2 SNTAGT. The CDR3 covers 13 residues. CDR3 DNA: TGTGCCAGCAGACTTACAGGGGATACTGAAGCTTTCTTT. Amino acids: CASRLTGDTEAFF.

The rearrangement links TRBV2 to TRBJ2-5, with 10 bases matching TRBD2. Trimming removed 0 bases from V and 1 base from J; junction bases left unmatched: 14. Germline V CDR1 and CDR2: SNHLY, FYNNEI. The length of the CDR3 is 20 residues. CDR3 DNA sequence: TGTGCCAGCAGTGAAGCGCTGGGGTTTGCTAGCGGGGGAACCCAAGAGACCCAGTACTTC. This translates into CASSEALGFASGGTQETQYF.

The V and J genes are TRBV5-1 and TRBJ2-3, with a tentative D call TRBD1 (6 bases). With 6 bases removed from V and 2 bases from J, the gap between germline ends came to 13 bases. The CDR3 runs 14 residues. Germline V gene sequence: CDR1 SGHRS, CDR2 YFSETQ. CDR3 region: CASTAGTHTDTQYF. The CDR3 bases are TGCGCCAGCACCGCCGGGACACACACAGATACGCAGTATTTT.

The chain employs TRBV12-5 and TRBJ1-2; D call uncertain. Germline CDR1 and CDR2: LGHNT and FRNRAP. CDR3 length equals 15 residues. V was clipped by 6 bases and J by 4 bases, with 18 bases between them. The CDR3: CASGWSGRTTYGYTF. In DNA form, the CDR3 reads TGTGCTAGTGGGTGGAGTGGCAGAACAACCTATGGCTACACCTTC.

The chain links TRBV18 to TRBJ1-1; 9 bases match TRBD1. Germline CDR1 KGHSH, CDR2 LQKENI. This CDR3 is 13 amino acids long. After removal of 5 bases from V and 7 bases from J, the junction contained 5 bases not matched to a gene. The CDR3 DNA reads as TGTGCCAGCTCAAAAACAGGGGGCAGTGAAGCTTTCTTT. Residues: CASSKTGGSEAFF.

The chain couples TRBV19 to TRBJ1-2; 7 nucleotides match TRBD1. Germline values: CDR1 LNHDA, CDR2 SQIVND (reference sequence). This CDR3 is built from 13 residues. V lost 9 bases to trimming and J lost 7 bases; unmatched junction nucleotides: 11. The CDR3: CASSPDRLSGYTF. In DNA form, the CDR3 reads TGTGCCAGCTCGCCGGACAGGTTGAGTGGCTACACCTTC.

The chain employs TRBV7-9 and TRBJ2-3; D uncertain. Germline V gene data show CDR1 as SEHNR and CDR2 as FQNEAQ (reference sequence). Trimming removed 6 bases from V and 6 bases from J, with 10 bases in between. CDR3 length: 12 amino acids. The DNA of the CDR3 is TGTGCCAGCAGACTCCTCGGGGATACGCAGTATTTT. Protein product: CASRLLGDTQYF.

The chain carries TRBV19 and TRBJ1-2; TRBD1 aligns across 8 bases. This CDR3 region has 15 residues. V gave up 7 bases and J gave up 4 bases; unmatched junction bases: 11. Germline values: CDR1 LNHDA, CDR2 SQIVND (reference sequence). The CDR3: CASTTRGQAIYGYTF. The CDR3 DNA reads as TGTGCCAGTACCACTAGGGGACAGGCAATCTATGGCTACACCTTC.

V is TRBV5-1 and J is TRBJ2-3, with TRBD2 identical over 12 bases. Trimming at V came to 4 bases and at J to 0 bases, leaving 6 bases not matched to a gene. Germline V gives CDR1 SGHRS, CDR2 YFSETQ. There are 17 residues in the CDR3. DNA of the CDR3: TGCGCCAGCAGCGCCGGACTAGCGGGATACAGCACAGATACGCAGTATTTT. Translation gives CASSAGLAGYSTDTQYF.

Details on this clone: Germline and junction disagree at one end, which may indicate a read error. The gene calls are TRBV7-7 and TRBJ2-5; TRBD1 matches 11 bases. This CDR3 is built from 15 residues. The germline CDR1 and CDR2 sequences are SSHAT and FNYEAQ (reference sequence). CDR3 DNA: TGTGCTAGCAGCCGGGGACAGGGGGGAATGGAGACCCAGTACTTC. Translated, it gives CASSRGQGGMETQYF. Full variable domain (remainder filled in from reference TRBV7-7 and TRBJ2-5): GAGVSQSPRYKVTKRGQDVTLRCDPISSHATLYWYQQALGQGPEFLTYFNYEAQPDKSGLPSDRFSAERPEGSISTLTIQRTEQRDSAMYRCASSRGQGGMETQYFGPGTRLLVL.